This T cell receptor (beta chain) stems from a study of cytomegalovirus exposure and HLA in healthy donors. The trim removed 6 bases at V and 2 bases at J, leaving 3 bases unmatched. Germline assignment: CDR1 MNHNS and CDR2 SASEGT. CDR3 size: 13 residues. General study findings and limits: TCR beta chain V- and J-gene trimming was linked, in a later analysis, to a missense variant in DCLRE1C.

The PCR ran on 60 Vbeta and 13 Jbeta primers. The table came from immunoSEQ multiplex PCR; TCRdb's copy has only in-frame clones and leaves some out. The sample lists approximately 77,000 clones, roughly four fifths occurring once. For this clone: Its specificity is unknown.

This TCR derives from a male donor in good health and CMV-seropositive. Material for sequencing was PBMCs. The chain employs TRBV6-1 and TRBJ2-7; TRBD1 aligns across 8 bases. The CDR3 here is CASSHRGAYEQYF. CDR3 bases: TGTGCCAGCAGCCACAGGGGGGCCTACGAGCAGTACTTC.